The rows below give T cell receptor beta chains drawn from one sample of a study of cytomegalovirus exposure and HLA in healthy donors. The table came from immunoSEQ multiplex PCR; TCRdb's copy has only in-frame clones and leaves some out. The profile shows 200,000 to 250,000 clones, about 90% of them singletons. Sequenced sample: PBMCs. These TCRs come from a man between 18 and 29 years old in good health and CMV-seropositive. The CDR3 runs from the conserved cysteine through the conserved F or W. For some rows the clone size is stated as once, few or many, or as a class when expanded; others skip it.

clone size	J gene	V gene	CDR3 protein
.	TRBJ2-3	TRBV27	CASRRTGEADTQYF
.	TRBJ2-5	TRBV9	CASSVLAGSETQYF
.	TRBJ1-1	TRBV30	CAWSVETKAFF
.	TRBJ2-7	TRBV27	CASSFMGQSYEQYF
.	TRBJ1-2	TRBV11-2	CASSLDRDRETNYGYTF
once	TRBJ1-4	TRBV6-5	CASSFGQGGNEKLFF
.	TRBJ2-6	TRBV5-6	CASSLGPGGITGANVLTF
.	TRBJ2-7	TRBV5-1	CASSGLDRDEQYF
few	TRBJ1-2	TRBV4-2	CACSQDRFSYTF
.	TRBJ2-7	TRBV2	CASSVLFGAYEQYF
once	TRBJ2-1	TRBV10-1	CASSRSGRADNEQFF
.	TRBJ1-1	TRBV29-1	CSVVRTGNTEAFF
.	TRBJ2-7	TRBV19	CASSIGTGSYEQYF
.	TRBJ1-5	TRBV11-2	CASSAGVQGRQPQHF
.	TRBJ2-7	TRBV10-3	CAISEWSSGSDEQYF
once	TRBJ1-1	TRBV9	CASSVDPRTELGTEAFF
.	TRBJ1-5	TRBV28	CASSPASSGNQPQHF
.	TRBJ1-2	TRBV6-1	CATGRQGGYTF
.	TRBJ2-1	TRBV30	CAWGQGGFEQFF
.	TRBJ1-4	TRBV19	CASSATRRELFF
.	TRBJ2-7	TRBV6-5	CASSYAQREGYEQYF
.	TRBJ2-5	TRBV7-2	CASSLVTGSGQETQYF
.	TRBJ2-7	TRBV6-5	CASSPWAGGYEQYF
.	TRBJ2-1	TRBV18	CASSQGVTSEQFF
.	TRBJ2-1	TRBV16	CASSQGDFYNEQFF
.	TRBJ1-4	TRBV29-1	CSSWSATNEKLFF
.	TRBJ1-1	TRBV11-1	CASSRGRGGATEAFF
.	TRBJ1-1	TRBV11-2	CASSTQQGTEAFF
.	TRBJ1-3	TRBV4-2	CASSQEWQASSGNTIYF
.	TRBJ1-1	TRBV5-1	CASSLVYEGTTEAFF
.	TRBJ2-6	TRBV5-4	CASSAGVQAGANVLTF
.	TRBJ2-3	TRBV5-1	CASSLAQLTDTQYF
.	TRBJ2-5	TRBV6-4	CASSDSNGETQYF
.	TRBJ1-1	TRBV6-1	CASSGRQGTNTEAFF
.	TRBJ1-5	TRBV23-1	CASSQYFRGGILYSNQPQHF
.	TRBJ2-3	TRBV4-1	CASSPQIEDRGAPDTQYF
.	TRBJ2-1	TRBV2	CASRQGGEQFF
.	TRBJ1-1	TRBV4-3	CASSPGQSPTEAFF
.	TRBJ1-4	TRBV30	CAWSWGQVDEKLFF
.	TRBJ2-4	TRBV6-1	CASSAPRDYKNIQYF
.	TRBJ1-2	TRBV28	CASSLTINYGYTF
.	TRBJ2-4	TRBV5-1	CASSWIRPGLKNIQYF
.	TRBJ2-7	TRBV19	CASSTRGQLDEQYF
.	TRBJ1-1	TRBV11-2	CASSLGVGQPNTEAFF
.	TRBJ2-6	TRBV19	CASSIQHSGANVLTF
.	TRBJ2-6	TRBV6-1	CASRRAAGANVLTF
.	TRBJ1-1	TRBV7-6	CASSLGTAYTEAFF
.	TRBJ2-1	TRBV4-1	CASSQAGTDEQFF
.	TRBJ2-7	TRBV5-6	CASSLGASLSYEQYF
.	TRBJ2-7	TRBV28	CASSLRLAGPEQYF
.	TRBJ2-1	TRBV2	CASSGSGRVGNEQFF
.	TRBJ1-4	TRBV7-9	CASSSRDIHEKLFF
.	TRBJ1-1	TRBV7-9	CASSLGGQGAFF